The 14 T cell receptor beta chains presented below share a single source sample, sequenced in a study of blood T cell repertoires in COVID-19. Assay used: immunoSEQ multiplex PCR; TCRdb lists only in-frame clones, some missing. The sample consists of roughly 200,000 clones, 84% of them appearing once. Source material: peripheral blood. These receptors came from a woman in her seventies with active or convalescent COVID-19.

The CDR3 sequence: CASSLSRNTEAFF. Here the CDR3 DNA reads TGTGCCAGCAGTTTGTCCCGGAACACTGAAGCTTTCTTT. The V and J genes are TRBV12-3 or TRBV12-4 and TRBJ1-1, with D unclear. This CDR3 spans 13 amino acids. Trimming pared 3 bases from V and 1 base from J, leaving 6 bases between.

The chain is built from TRBV5-1 and TRBJ2-1; D is perhaps TRBD1 (6 bases). The V end was cut by 7 bases, the J end by 2 bases, with 16 bases between. Germline assignment: CDR1 SGHRS and CDR2 YFSETQ. This CDR3 spans 15 amino acids. The CDR3 protein is CASRLQGNTYNEQFF. CDR3 bases: TGCGCCAGCCGCCTCCAGGGGAACACCTACAATGAGCAGTTCTTC. Drawing the rest from reference TRBV5-1 and TRBJ2-1, the complete variable domain is KAGVTQTPRYLIKTRGQQVTLSCSPISGHRSVSWYQQTPGQGLQFLFEYFSETQRNKGNFPGRFSGRQFSNSRSEMNVSTLELGDSALYLCASRLQGNTYNEQFFGPGTRLTVL.

The chain employs TRBV12-2 and TRBJ2-7; the DNA was not used to check the table's D call, TRBD2. TRBV12-2 is listed as a pseudogene. The CDR3 is 13 amino acids. CDR3 DNA: TGTGCAGGGGATAGCGGGAGACACTACGAGCAGTACTTC. Amino acids: CAGDSGRHYEQYF.

V and J are TRBV11-3 and TRBJ1-1; unclear D gene. Deletions cut 1 base from V and 9 bases from J, with 12 bases between. CDR3 length: 13 amino acids. Per the germline V gene, CDR1 is SGHNT and CDR2 is YENEEA. The CDR3 DNA follows: TGTGCCAGCAGCTTAGGGCGTTCCGGGAAAGCTTTCTTT. Amino acid sequence: CASSLGRSGKAFF.

The V and J genes are TRBV28 and TRBJ1-1; the D gene is possibly TRBD1 (6 bases). This CDR3 is built from 14 residues. In germline, CDR1 is MDHEN, CDR2 SYDVKM. The V end was cut by 3 bases, the J end by 5 bases, with 13 bases between. DNA for the CDR3: TGTGCCAGCAGTTTCTTAGGGGGAAGGACTGAAGCTTTCTTT. Its protein product is CASSFLGGRTEAFF. The variable domain in full, completed from reference TRBV28 and TRBJ1-1, reads DVKVTQSSRYLVKRTGEKVFLECVQDMDHENMFWYRQDPGLGLRLIYFSYDVKMKEKGDIPEGYSVSREKKERFSLILESASTNQTSMYLCASSFLGGRTEAFFGQGTRLTVV.

The chain uses TRBV28 and TRBJ2-1; tentatively, D is TRBD2 (5 bases). Germline CDR1 reads MDHEN; CDR2 reads SYDVKM. V lost 3 bases to trimming and J lost 3 bases, with 9 bases between them. The CDR3 is 14 residues long. The CDR3 nucleotides are TGTGCCAGCAGTTTGACGGGGAGCTACAATGAGCAGTTCTTC. This sequence encodes CASSLTGSYNEQFF.

The count of this clone is one. The chain couples TRBV6-5 to TRBJ2-5, with TRBD2 matching 8 bases. V shed 5 bases, J shed 3 bases, and the junction held 8 bases outside the gene matches. This CDR3 is built from 15 residues. Germline loops: CDR1 MNHEY, CDR2 SVGAGI. CDR3 sequence (DNA): TGTGCCAGCAGTCCACAGGGACTAGGGGAAGAGACCCAGTACTTC. It codes for CASSPQGLGEETQYF.

The chain employs TRBV19 and TRBJ2-3; 8 nucleotides agree with TRBD2. The CDR3 runs 14 residues. V gave up 6 bases and J gave up 4 bases; unmatched junction bases: 6. Per the germline V gene, CDR1 is LNHDA and CDR2 is SQIVND (reference sequence). CDR3 sequence reads: CASRERERPDTQYF. The CDR3 nucleotides read TGTGCCAGTAGGGAGCGGGAGAGACCAGATACGCAGTATTTT.

This chain connects TRBV7-2 to TRBJ1-2, with 9 nucleotides matching TRBD1. This CDR3 is 15 amino acids long. V gave up 1 base and J gave up 2 bases; unmatched junction bases: 2. Germline lookup yields CDR1 SGHTA and CDR2 FQGNSA. The CDR3 spells CASSLGGTGNYGYTF. CDR3 DNA sequence: TGTGCCAGCAGCTTAGGCGGGACAGGGAACTATGGCTACACCTTC.

The CDR3 sequence: CASSEYGQGSYEQYF. As DNA, the CDR3 is TGTGCCAGCAGTGAATACGGACAGGGATCCTACGAGCAGTACTTC. The V and J genes are TRBV25-1 and TRBJ2-7; 8 bases agree with TRBD1. V shed 0 bases, J shed 1 base, and the junction held 2 bases outside the gene matches. Per the germline V gene, CDR1 is MGHDK and CDR2 is SYGVNS. The CDR3 has 15 residues.

The rearrangement links TRBV19 to TRBJ1-2; 8 nucleotides match TRBD1. This CDR3 is 14 amino acids long. CDR1 is LNHDA, CDR2 SQIVND, per germline (reference sequence). J gave up 0 bases and V 5 bases, and 2 bases lay outside the gene matches. The CDR3 DNA sequence: TGTGCCAGTAGTTGGGACAGGACTAACTATGGCTACACCTTC. It yields the protein CASSWDRTNYGYTF.

A note on this clone: This CDR3 is also generated by other DNA sequences in the sample. This rearrangement joins TRBV18 to TRBJ2-5, with 7 bases that match TRBD1. The junction had 0 bases not matched to a gene; V was cut back by 3 bases and J by 5 bases. Looked up from germline, CDR1 is KGHSH and CDR2 is LQKENI. The CDR3 is 12 residues long. The chain's CDR3 is CASSPTGETQYF. The CDR3 nucleotides are TGTGCCAGCTCACCGACAGGGGAGACCCAGTACTTC.

The chain has TRBV7-9 and TRBJ1-3, with a weak D call TRBD1 (6 bases). Trimming removed 2 bases at V and 0 bases at J, with 14 bases between. Germline V gene sequence: CDR1 SEHNR, CDR2 FQNEAQ (reference sequence). This CDR3 spans 17 amino acids. CDR3 nucleotides: TGTGCCAGCAGCTTATGGGCAGGGGATTTCTCTGGAAACACCATATATTTT. It codes for CASSLWAGDFSGNTIYF.

The chain recombines TRBV7-9 with TRBJ2-5; possibly TRBD2 for D (5 bases). The CDR3 has 14 residues. Trimming cost V 5 bases and J 1 base, with 11 bases left between them. The germline V gene encodes CDR1 SEHNR and CDR2 FQNEAQ (reference sequence). This CDR3 reads CASSESGIQETQYF. CDR3 DNA sequence: TGTGCCAGCAGCGAAAGCGGAATCCAAGAGACCCAGTACTTC.